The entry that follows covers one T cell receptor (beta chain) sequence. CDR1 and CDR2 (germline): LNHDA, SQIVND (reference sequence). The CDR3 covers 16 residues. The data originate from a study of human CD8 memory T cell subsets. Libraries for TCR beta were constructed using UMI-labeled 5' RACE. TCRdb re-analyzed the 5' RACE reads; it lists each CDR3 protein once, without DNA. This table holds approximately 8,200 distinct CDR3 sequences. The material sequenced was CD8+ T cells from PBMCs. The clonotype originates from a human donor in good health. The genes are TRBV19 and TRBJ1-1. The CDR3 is CASSMGERYMNTEAFF.